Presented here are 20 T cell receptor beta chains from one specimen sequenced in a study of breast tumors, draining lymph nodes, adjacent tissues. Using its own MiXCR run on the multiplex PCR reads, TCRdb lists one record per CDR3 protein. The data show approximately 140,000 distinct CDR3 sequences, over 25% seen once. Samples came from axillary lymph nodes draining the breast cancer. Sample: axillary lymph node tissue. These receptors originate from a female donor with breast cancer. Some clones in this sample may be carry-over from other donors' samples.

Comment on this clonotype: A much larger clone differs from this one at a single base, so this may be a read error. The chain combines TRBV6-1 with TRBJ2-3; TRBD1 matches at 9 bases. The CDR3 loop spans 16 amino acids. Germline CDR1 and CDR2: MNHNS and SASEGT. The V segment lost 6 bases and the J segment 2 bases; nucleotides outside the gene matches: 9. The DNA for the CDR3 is TGTGCCAGCAGCCTAAAACAGGGGGCGGCCACAGATACGCAGTATTTT. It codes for CASSLKQGAATDTQYF.

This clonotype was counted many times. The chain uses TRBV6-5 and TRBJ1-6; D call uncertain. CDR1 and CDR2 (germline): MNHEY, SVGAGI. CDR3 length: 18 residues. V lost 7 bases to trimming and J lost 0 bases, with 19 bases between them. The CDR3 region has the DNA TGTGCCAGCACCACCGCGACCCGGGGTCCCTCCTATAATTCACCCCTCCACTTT. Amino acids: CASTTATRGPSYNSPLHF.

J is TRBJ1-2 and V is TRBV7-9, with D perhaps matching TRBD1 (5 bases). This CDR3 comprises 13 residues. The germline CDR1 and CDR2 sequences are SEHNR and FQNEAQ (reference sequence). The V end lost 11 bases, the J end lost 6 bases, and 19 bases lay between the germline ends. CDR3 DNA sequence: TGTGCCGGCACGGGGAGGGACTGGGATGGCTACACCTTC. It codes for CAGTGRDWDGYTF.

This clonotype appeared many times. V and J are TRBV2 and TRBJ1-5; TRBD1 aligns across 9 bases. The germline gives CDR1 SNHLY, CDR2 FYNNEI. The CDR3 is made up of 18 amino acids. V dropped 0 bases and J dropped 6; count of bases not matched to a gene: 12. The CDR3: CASSEAPTVTGGIQPQHF. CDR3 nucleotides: TGTGCCAGCAGTGAAGCGCCGACTGTAACAGGGGGCATTCAGCCCCAGCATTTT.

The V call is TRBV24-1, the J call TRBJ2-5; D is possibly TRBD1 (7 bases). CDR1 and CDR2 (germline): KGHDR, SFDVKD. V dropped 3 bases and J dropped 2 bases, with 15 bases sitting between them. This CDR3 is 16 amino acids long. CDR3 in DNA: TGTGCCACCAGTGATGGTCAGGGGGGCCGTCAAGAGACCCAGTACTTC. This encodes CATSDGQGGRQETQYF.

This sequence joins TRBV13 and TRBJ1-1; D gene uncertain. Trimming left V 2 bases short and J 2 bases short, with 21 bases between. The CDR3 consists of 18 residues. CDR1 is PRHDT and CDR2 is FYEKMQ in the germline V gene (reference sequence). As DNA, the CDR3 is TGTGCCAGCAGCTTATCCCCCGGAAAGTCGCCTGTTAACACTGAAGCTTTCTTT. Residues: CASSLSPGKSPVNTEAFF. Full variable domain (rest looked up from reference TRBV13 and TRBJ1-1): AAGVIQSPRHLIKEKRETATLKCYPIPRHDTVYWYQQGPGQDPQFLISFYEKMQSDKGSIPDRFSAQQFSDYHSELNMSSLELGDSALYFCASSLSPGKSPVNTEAFFGQGTRLTVV.

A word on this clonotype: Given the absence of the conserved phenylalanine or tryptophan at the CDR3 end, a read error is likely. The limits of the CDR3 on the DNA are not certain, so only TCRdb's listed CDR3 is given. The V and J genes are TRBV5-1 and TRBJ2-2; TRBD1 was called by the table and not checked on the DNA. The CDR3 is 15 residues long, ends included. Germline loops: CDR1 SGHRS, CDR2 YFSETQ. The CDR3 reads CASSFEGTDTGELLL.

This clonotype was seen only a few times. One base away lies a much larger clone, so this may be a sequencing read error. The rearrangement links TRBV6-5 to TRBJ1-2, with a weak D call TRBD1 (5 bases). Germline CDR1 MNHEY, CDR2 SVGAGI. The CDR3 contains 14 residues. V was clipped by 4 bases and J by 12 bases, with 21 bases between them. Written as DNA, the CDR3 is TGTGCCAGCAGTTCCTCCCCAGGGAAGGTTGGGAACACCTTC. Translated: CASSSSPGKVGNTF.

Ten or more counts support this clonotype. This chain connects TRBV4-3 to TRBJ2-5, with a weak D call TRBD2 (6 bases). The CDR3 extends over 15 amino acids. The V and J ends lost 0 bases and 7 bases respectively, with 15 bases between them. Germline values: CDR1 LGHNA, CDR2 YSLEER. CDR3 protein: CASSQEMRDGGTQYF. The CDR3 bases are TGCGCCAGCAGCCAAGAGATGCGGGATGGAGGGACCCAGTACTTC.

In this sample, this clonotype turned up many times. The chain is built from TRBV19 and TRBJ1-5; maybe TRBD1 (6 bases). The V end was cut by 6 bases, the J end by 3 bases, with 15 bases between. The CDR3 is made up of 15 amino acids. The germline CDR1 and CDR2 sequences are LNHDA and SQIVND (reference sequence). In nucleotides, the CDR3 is TGTGCCAGTAGACGCCGGGACATCCCCAATCAGCCCCAGCATTTT. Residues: CASRRRDIPNQPQHF. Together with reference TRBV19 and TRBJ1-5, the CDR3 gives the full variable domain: DGGITQSPKYLFRKEGQNVTLSCEQNLNHDAMYWYRQDPGQGLRLIYYSQIVNDFQKGDIAEGYSVSREKKESFPLTVTSAQKNPTAFYLCASRRRDIPNQPQHFGDGTRLSIL.

CDR3 DNA: TGTGCCAGCAGCTGGGACAGGGAGGCCCAGTACTTC. Protein: CASSWDREAQYF. The chain uses TRBV7-9 and TRBJ2-5; 9 nucleotides align to TRBD1. CDR1 is SEHNR, CDR2 FQNEAQ, per germline (reference sequence). Unmatched junction bases numbered 3, after V lost 4 bases and J lost 9 bases. The CDR3 has 12 amino acids. Drawing the rest from reference TRBV7-9 and TRBJ2-5, the complete variable domain is DTGVSQNPRHKITKRGQNVTFRCDPISEHNRLYWYRQTLGQGPEFLTYFQNEAQLEKSRLLSDRFSAERPKGSFSTLEIQRTEQGDSAMYLCASSWDREAQYFGPGTRLLVL.

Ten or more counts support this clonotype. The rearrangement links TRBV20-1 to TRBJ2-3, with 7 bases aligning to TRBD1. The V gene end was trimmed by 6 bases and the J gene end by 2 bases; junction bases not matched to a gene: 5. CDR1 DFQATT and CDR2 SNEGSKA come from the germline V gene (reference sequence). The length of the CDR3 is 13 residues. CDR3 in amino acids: CSAPDRNTDTQYF. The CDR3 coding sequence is TGCAGTGCCCCGGACAGGAACACAGATACGCAGTATTTT.

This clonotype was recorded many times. The CDR3 is CASSSPDRGSPLHF. The CDR3 DNA sequence: TGTGCCAGCAGTTCCCCGGACAGGGGTTCACCCCTCCACTTT. This chain links TRBV12-3 or TRBV12-4 with TRBJ1-6, with 9 positions matching TRBD1. Trimming removed 4 bases from V and 9 bases from J; junction bases left unmatched: 4. CDR3 length: 14 amino acids.

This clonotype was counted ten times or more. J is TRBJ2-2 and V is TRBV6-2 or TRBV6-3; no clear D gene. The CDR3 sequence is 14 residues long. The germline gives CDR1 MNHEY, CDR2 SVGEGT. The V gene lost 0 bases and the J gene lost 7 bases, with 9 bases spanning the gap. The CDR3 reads CASSYSKVIGELFF. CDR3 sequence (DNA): TGTGCCAGCAGTTACTCGAAGGTGATCGGGGAGCTGTTTTTT.

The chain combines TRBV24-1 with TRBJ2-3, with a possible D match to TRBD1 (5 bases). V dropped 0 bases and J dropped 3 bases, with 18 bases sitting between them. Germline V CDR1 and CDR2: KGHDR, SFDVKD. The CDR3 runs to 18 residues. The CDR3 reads CATSDLGRAGKGTDTQYF. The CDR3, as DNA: TGTGCCACCAGTGATTTGGGGCGTGCAGGGAAGGGGACAGATACGCAGTATTTT.

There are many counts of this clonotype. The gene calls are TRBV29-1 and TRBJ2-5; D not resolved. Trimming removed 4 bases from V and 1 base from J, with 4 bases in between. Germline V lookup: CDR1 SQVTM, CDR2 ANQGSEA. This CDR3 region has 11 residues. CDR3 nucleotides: TGCAGCGTTGCACCCCAAGAGACCCAGTACTTC. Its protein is CSVAPQETQYF.

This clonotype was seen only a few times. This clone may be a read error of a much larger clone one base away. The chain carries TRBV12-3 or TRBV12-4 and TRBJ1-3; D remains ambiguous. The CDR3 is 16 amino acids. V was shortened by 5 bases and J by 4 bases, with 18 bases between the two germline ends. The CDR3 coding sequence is TGTGCCAGCAGTAGCGACCTCGGTCGGATCGGAAACACCATATATTTT. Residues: CASSSDLGRIGNTIYF.

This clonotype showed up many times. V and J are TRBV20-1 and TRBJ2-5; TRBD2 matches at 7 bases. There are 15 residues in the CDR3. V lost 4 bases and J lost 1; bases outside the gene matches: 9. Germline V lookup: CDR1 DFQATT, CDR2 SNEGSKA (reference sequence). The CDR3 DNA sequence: TGCAGTGCTACCTGGGGGGGGGTCATCCAAGAGACCCAGTACTTC. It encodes CSATWGGVIQETQYF.

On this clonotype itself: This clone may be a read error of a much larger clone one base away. The CDR3 reads CASSLDQGSAGNTIYF. The CDR3 coding sequence is TGTGCCAGCAGCTTAGATCAGGGATCCGCTGGAAACACCATATATTTT. This rearrangement joins TRBV11-2 to TRBJ1-3, with D tentatively TRBD1 (5 bases). Trimming removed 0 bases at V and 2 bases at J, with 11 bases between. CDR1 SGHAT and CDR2 FQNNGV come from the germline V gene. CDR3 length: 16 residues.

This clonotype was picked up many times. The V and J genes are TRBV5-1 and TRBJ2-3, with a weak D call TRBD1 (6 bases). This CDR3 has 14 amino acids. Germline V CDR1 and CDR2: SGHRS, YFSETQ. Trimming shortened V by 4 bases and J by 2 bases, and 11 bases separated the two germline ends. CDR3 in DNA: TGCGCCAGCAGCATACAGGGATTCACAGATACGCAGTATTTT. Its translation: CASSIQGFTDTQYF.